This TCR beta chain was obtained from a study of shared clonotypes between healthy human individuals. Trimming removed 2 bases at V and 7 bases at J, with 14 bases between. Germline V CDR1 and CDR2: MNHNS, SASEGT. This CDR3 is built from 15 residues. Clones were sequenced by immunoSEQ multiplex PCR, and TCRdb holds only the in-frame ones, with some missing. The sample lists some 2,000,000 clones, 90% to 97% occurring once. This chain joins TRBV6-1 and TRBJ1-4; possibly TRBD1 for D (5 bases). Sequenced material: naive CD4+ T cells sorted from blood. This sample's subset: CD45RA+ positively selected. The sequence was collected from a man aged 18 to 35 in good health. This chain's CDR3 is CASSEYGTLGEKLFF. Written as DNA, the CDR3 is TGTGCCAGCAGTGAATACGGGACTCTTGGTGAAAAACTGTTTTTT.